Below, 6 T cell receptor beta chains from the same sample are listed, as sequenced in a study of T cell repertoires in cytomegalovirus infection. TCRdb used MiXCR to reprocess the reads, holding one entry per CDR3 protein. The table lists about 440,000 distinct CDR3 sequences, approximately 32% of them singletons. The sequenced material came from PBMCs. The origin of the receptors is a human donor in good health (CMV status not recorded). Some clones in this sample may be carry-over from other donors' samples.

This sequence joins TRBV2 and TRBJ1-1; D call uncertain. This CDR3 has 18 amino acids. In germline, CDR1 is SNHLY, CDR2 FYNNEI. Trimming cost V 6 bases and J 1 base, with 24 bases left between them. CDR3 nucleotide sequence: TGTGCCAGCAGAAGAACTACAGATTCGTCGCACCGGAACACTGAAGCTTTCTTT. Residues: CASRRTTDSSHRNTEAFF. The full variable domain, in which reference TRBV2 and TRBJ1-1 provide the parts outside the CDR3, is EPEVTQTPSHQVTQMGQEVILRCVPISNHLYFYWYRQILGQKVEFLVSFYNNEISEKSEIFDDQFSVERPDGSNFTLKIRSTKLEDSAMYFCASRRTTDSSHRNTEAFFGQGTRLTVV.

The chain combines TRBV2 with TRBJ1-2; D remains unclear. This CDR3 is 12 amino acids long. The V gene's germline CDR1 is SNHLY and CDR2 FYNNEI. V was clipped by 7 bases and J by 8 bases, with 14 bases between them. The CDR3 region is CASTRVKDGYTF. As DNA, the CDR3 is TGTGCCAGCACAAGGGTTAAGGACGGCTACACCTTC.

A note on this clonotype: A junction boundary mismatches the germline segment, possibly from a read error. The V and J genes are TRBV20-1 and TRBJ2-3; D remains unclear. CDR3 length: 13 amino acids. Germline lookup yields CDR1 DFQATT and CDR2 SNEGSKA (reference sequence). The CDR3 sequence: CSSRWPSTDTHYF. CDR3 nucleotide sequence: TGCAGTTCTAGATGGCCAAGCACAGATACGCATTATTTT.

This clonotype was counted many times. The CDR3 is CASSPSPPDEQYF. In DNA, the CDR3 is TGTGCCAGCAGCCCCTCCCCCCCGGACGAGCAGTACTTC. The chain carries TRBV7-2 and TRBJ2-7, with D unclear. The germline V gene encodes CDR1 SGHTA and CDR2 FQGNSA. CDR3 length: 13 amino acids. V lost 5 bases and J 5 bases, leaving 13 bases between the germline ends. Together with reference TRBV7-2 and TRBJ2-7, the CDR3 gives the full variable domain: GAGVSQSPSNKVTEKGKDVELRCDPISGHTALYWYRQSLGQGLEFLIYFQGNSAPDKSGLPSDRFSAERTGGSVSTLTIQRTQQEDSAVYLCASSPSPPDEQYFGPGTRLTVT.

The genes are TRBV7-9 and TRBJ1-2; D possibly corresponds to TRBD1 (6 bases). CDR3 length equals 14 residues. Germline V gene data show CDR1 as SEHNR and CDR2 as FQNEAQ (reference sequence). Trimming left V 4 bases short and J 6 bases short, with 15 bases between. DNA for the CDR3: TGTGCCAGCAGCTCCGGACAGCTAGAGAATGGCTACACCTTC. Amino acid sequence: CASSSGQLENGYTF.

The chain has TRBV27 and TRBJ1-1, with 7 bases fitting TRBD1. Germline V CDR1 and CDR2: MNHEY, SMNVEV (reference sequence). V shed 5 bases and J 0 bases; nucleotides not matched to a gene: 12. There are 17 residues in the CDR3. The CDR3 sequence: CASSPRDSGIVNTEAFF. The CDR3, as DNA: TGTGCCAGCAGTCCCCGGGACAGTGGAATCGTGAACACTGAAGCTTTCTTT.